This T cell receptor beta chain appears in the sequencing data of a study of PD-L1 blockade in urothelial cancer. Study as a whole: Bladder-origin urothelial cancer in males covered twenty-five of 29 patients. Specimens of blood held a median count of roughly 150,000 T cells.

What went into each PCR as a spike was synthetic TCR analog templates. Only in-frame clones appear in the TCRdb table, and some are missing; sequencing was by immunoSEQ multiplex PCR. The sample contains about 40,000 clones, approximately 83% of which appear only once. The V gene's germline CDR1 is SGHDN and CDR2 FVKESK. CDR3 length: 17 residues. Trimming took 1 base from V and 4 from J, leaving 19 bases between them. This clonotype was sampled from a man between 60 and 75 years old with urothelial cancer. This chain joins TRBV14 and TRBJ1-1; D might be TRBD1 (6 bases). The material sequenced was PBMCs, taken around atezolizumab (anti-PD-L1) treatment. The CDR3 region has the DNA TGTGCCAGCAGCCAAGTAATTAAGGGGCCCAGGGGCACTGAAGCTTTCTTT. Encoded protein: CASSQVIKGPRGTEAFF.